The TCR beta chain described here comes from a study of OX40 agonist ivuxolimab in advanced cancers. Study results and caveats: Doses of 0.1 to 3.0 mg/kg were accompanied by clonal expansion of CD4+ and CD8+ blood T cells by week 6. The work left the antigen specificity of expanded peripheral T cells undetermined.

Clones were read by immunoSEQ multiplex PCR, and TCRdb kept only the in-frame ones, dropping some. The sample consists of roughly 96,000 clones, about 80% of them appearing once. Of note for this clone: Its antigen remains unknown.

The sample here was CD4+ or CD8+ T cells sorted from blood, taken in a trial of the OX40 agonist ivuxolimab. This clonotype was obtained from an adult with an advanced solid tumor such as melanoma, head and neck, liver or kidney cancer.

CDR3 residues: CASSRDPYNEQFF. For the CDR3, the DNA is TGTGCCAGCAGCCGGGACCCATACAATGAGCAGTTCTTC. The rearrangement links TRBV5-8 to TRBJ2-1; D may correspond to TRBD1 or TRBD2 (5 bases each). Trimming cost V 4 bases and J 4 bases, with 9 bases left between them. The germline CDR1 and CDR2 sequences are SGHTS and YDEGEE. CDR3 length: 13 amino acids.